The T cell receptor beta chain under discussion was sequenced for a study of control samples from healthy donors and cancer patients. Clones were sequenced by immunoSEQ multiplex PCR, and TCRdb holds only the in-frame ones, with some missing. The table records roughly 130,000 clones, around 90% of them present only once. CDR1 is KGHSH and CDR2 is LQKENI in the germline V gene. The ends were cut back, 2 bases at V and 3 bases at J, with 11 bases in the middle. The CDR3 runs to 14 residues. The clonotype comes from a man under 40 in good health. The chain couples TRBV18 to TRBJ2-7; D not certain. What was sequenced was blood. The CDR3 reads CASSPTWTIYEQYF. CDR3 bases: TGTGCCAGCTCACCAACTTGGACCATCTACGAGCAGTACTTC. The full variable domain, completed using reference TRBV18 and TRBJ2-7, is NAGVMQNPRHLVRRRGQEARLRCSPMKGHSHVYWYRQLPEEGLKFMVYLQKENIIDESGMPKERFSAEFPKEGPSILRIQQVVRGDSAAYFCASSPTWTIYEQYFGPGTRLTVT.